These T cell receptor beta chains were read from a single sample in a study of regulatory and conventional T cells in RAG deficiency. Only in-frame clones appear in the TCRdb table, and some are missing; sequencing was by immunoSEQ multiplex PCR. This sample has 30,000 to 35,000 clones; about three quarters occur once, and the top ten carry 3% to 4%. Another study also made use of these data, one on regulatory T cells.

Sample: CD4+ effector T cells sorted from blood. The source is a human donor in good health. Each CDR3 is given with its conserved first and last residue. D genes are given only for firm matches. A row's size may be missing; if present it is once, few, many or a size class.

V	size	J	D	DNA	CDR3
TRBV5-1	NA	TRBJ2-5	NA	TGCGCCAGCAGCCTGGGCCAAGAGACGGCCCAGTACTTC	CASSLGQETAQYF
TRBV6-6	NA	TRBJ2-3	TRBD2	TGTGCCAGCAGTCCTCGGGGGGGGAACACAGATACGCAGTATTTT	CASSPRGGNTDTQYF
TRBV18	few	TRBJ2-7	TRBD2	TGTGCCAGCTCACGCGGGAGGTGGGGGTCGGACGAGCAGTACTTC	CASSRGRWGSDEQYF
TRBV12-5	NA	TRBJ1-4	NA	TGTGCTAGTGGTTTGATGCAATCGACAGAGAAGAATGAAAAACTGTTTTTT	CASGLMQSTEKNEKLFF
TRBV4-1	NA	TRBJ1-1	NA	TGCGCCAGCAGCGGTCACCGTTCAGTGAACACTGAAGCTTTCTTT	CASSGHRSVNTEAFF
TRBV30	NA	TRBJ1-4	NA	TGTGCCTGGAGTGTCCCTGGGGGGCTAAAGGAAAAACTGTTTTTT	CAWSVPGGLKEKLFF
TRBV9	NA	TRBJ1-2	TRBD1	TGTGCCAGCAGCGAAGCGGGACAGGGGGCCCGGAGGGCAAACTTC	CASSEAGQGARRANF
TRBV6-1	NA	TRBJ2-6	NA	TGTGCCAGCAGCGCCCCCGCGGCTGGGGCCAACGTCCTGACTTTC	CASSAPAAGANVLTF
TRBV9	few	TRBJ2-7	NA	TGTGCCAGCAGCGTATCCCACGAGCAGTACTTC	CASSVSHEQYF
TRBV10-3	NA	TRBJ1-6	NA	TGTGCCATCAGTGACAGTTCGACCGTTAATCTCAATTCACCCCTCCACTTT	CAISDSSTVNLNSPLHF
TRBV27	NA	TRBJ1-5	TRBD1	TGTGCCAGCAGCCGGGACAGGGGGCGTCAGCCCCAGCATTTT	CASSRDRGRQPQHF
TRBV2	NA	TRBJ1-1	TRBD1	TGTGCCAGCAGGGGGACAGGGGGCCTGGTCACTGAAGCTTTCTTT	CASRGTGGLVTEAFF
TRBV5-4	NA	TRBJ2-7	NA	TGTGCCAGCAGCACGGACAGACCTTACGAGCAGTACTTC	CASSTDRPYEQYF
TRBV2	few	TRBJ1-6	NA	TGTGCCAGCAGTGAGACAGACAGGACCCAGCACTTT	CASSETDRTQHF
TRBV27	NA	TRBJ1-2	NA	TGTGCCAGCAGCCCCCAGCGCGGCAGCATCTATGGCTACACCTTC	CASSPQRGSIYGYTF
TRBV5-6	NA	TRBJ1-3	NA	TGTGCCAGCAGCTTGGCCCAGGAGCTCTCTGGAAACACCATATATTTT	CASSLAQELSGNTIYF
TRBV7-9	NA	TRBJ2-2	NA	TGTGCCAGCAGCTACGAGAAGGGGGGTGCCGGGGAGCTGTTTTTT	CASSYEKGGAGELFF
TRBV7-9	NA	TRBJ1-6	TRBD1	TGTGCCAGCAGCCCAGGGGGCTCCTATAATTCACCCCTCCACTTT	CASSPGGSYNSPLHF
TRBV30	NA	TRBJ1-1	NA	TGTGCCTGGAGTGTCGAGGGGTGGACTGAAGCTTTCTTT	CAWSVEGWTEAFF
TRBV20-1	NA	TRBJ1-2	NA	TGCAGTGCTAGGGGGGCTGGAGGCTACACCTTC	CSARGAGGYTF
TRBV30	NA	TRBJ1-1	TRBD1	TGTGCCTGGAGGGGACAGACTTTAAAGAACACTGAAGCTTTCTTT	CAWRGQTLKNTEAFF
TRBV28	NA	TRBJ1-2	TRBD1	TGTGCCAGCAGGTTAGGGCGGGACAGGGTTTATGGCTACACCTTC	CASRLGRDRVYGYTF
TRBV28	NA	TRBJ2-1	TRBD1	TGTGCCAGCATGGGACAGGGGGCGGTAATTCTTTACAATGAGCAGTTCTTC	CASMGQGAVILYNEQFF
TRBV7-3	NA	TRBJ1-2	NA	TGTGCCAGCAGCGCAAGCTTGGGTCCGAACTATGGCTACACCTTC	CASSASLGPNYGYTF
TRBV7-3	NA	TRBJ1-3	NA	TGTGCCAGCAGCTTAAGCCCCATTTTTGGGCAGGGGTTCTCTGGAAACACCATATATTTT	CASSLSPIFGQGFSGNTIYF
TRBV2	NA	TRBJ1-4	TRBD1	TGTGCCAGCAGTTGGGACAGGTCAAGTGAAAAACTGTTTTTT	CASSWDRSSEKLFF
TRBV6-1	NA	TRBJ1-3	NA	TGTGCCAGCAGTGAACCGGGAAACACCATATATTTT	CASSEPGNTIYF
TRBV5-1	NA	TRBJ2-2	TRBD2	TGCGCCAGCAGCTTGAGGTGGGATAGCGGGGGACTCACCGGGGAGCTGTTTTTT	CASSLRWDSGGLTGELFF
TRBV6-5	NA	TRBJ2-7	NA	TGTGCCAGCAGTGAGGGGCCGGGTGGGAACTTC	CASSEGPGGNF
TRBV5-3	NA	TRBJ1-2	NA	TGTGCCAGCAGCTTGCGGACTTCCTATGGCTACACCTTC	CASSLRTSYGYTF
TRBV5-4	NA	TRBJ2-3	TRBD1	TGTGCCAGCAGCCAAGGGACAGGGGGGGGAGATACGCAGTATTTT	CASSQGTGGGDTQYF
TRBV5-4	NA	TRBJ1-1	NA	TGTGCCAGCAGCTCGGGCGCGGGGAACACTGAAGCTTTCTTT	CASSSGAGNTEAFF
TRBV5-8	NA	TRBJ1-3	NA	TGTGCCAGCAGCTTTGGACAGATAACTGGAAACACCATATATTTT	CASSFGQITGNTIYF
TRBV28	NA	TRBJ2-7	NA	TGTGCCAGCAGCAACCAGTGGACCTACGAGCAGTACTTC	CASSNQWTYEQYF
TRBV4-1	NA	TRBJ1-4	NA	TGCGCCAGCAGCCTGGGGCGTTGGGACAAGGGTGAAAAACTGTTTTTT	CASSLGRWDKGEKLFF
TRBV7-9	few	TRBJ1-2	NA	TGTGCCAGCAGCTTCGAGACGAACTATGGCTACACCTTC	CASSFETNYGYTF
TRBV5-4	NA	TRBJ2-1	NA	TGTGCCAGCAGGTCTATATCCTACAATGAGCAGTTCTTC	CASRSISYNEQFF
TRBV2	NA	TRBJ1-6	NA	TGTGCCAGCAGTGAAGGGACGCTCACGGCGTGGAGGATATATAATTCACCCCTCCACTTT	CASSEGTLTAWRIYNSPLHF
TRBV7-8	NA	TRBJ1-5	NA	TGTGCCAGCAGCTTACGGCGGCTCCAGCCCCAGCATTTT	CASSLRRLQPQHF
TRBV5-1	NA	TRBJ2-3	NA	TGCGCCAGCAGCCCAGACATACACACAGATACGCAGTATTTT	CASSPDIHTDTQYF
TRBV29-1	NA	TRBJ2-3	TRBD2	TGCAGCGTTGAACCGAGCGGGAAAAGTCCGGATGCGCAGTATTTT	CSVEPSGKSPDAQYF
TRBV9	NA	TRBJ2-7	NA	TGTGCCAGCAGCGTAGCCCCCGGGACAAATACCTACGAGCAGTACTTC	CASSVAPGTNTYEQYF
TRBV15	NA	TRBJ1-1	NA	TGTGCCACCAGCAGTGGTCGAGTGAGGGACACTGAAGCTTTCTTT	CATSSGRVRDTEAFF
TRBV9	NA	TRBJ2-3	TRBD2	TGTGCCAGCAGCCCGCGACTAGCGGGGACTAGCACAGATACGCAGTATTTT	CASSPRLAGTSTDTQYF
TRBV5-1	NA	TRBJ2-7	NA	TGCGCCAGCAAAAGGGAAGGGGGGACCTACGAGCAGTACTTC	CASKREGGTYEQYF
TRBV7-7	NA	TRBJ1-5	NA	TGTGCTAGCAGCTACGGGCCTAATCAGCCCCAGCATTTT	CASSYGPNQPQHF